This T cell receptor (beta chain) was obtained from a study of T cell repertoires in cytomegalovirus infection. TCRdb analysed the reads with MiXCR anew, one entry per CDR3 protein. The table lists over 300,000 distinct CDR3 sequences, 15% to 20% of them singletons. This CDR3 has 13 amino acids. V lost 5 bases to trimming and J lost 8 bases, with 13 bases between them. Germline lookup yields CDR1 MNHEY and CDR2 SVGEGT. A few counts support this clonotype. This sequence joins TRBV6-2 or TRBV6-3 and TRBJ2-4, with D perhaps TRBD1 or TRBD2 (6 bases each). Source material: PBMCs. This TCR derives from a human donor in good health (CMV status not recorded). Some clones in this sample may be carry-over from other donors' samples. For the CDR3, the DNA is TGTGCCAGCAGTGGCCGAAGGGGGGACATTCAGTACTTC. This gives the protein CASSGRRGDIQYF.